Following are 19 T cell receptor beta chains from one sample sequenced in a study of T cell repertoires in cytomegalovirus infection. TCRdb reanalysed the reads using MiXCR and keeps one entry per CDR3 protein. The data contain around 240,000 distinct CDR3 sequences, roughly 20% of them singletons. Sample: CD8+ T cells from PBMCs. The receptor set was obtained from a human donor in good health (CMV status not recorded). Some clones in this sample may be carry-over from other donors' samples.

This clonotype was observed at least ten times. The chain recombines TRBV12-3 or TRBV12-4 with TRBJ2-2; D uncertain. This CDR3 contains 14 residues. Trimming removed 9 bases from V and 7 bases from J, with 18 bases in between. The CDR3 DNA reads as TGTGCCAGTTTTCAGACACCGCTTATCGGGGAGCTGTTTTTT. Encoded protein: CASFQTPLIGELFF.

This clonotype was seen repeatedly, ten times or more. The chain uses TRBV12-3 or TRBV12-4 and TRBJ2-7; D may be TRBD2 (6 bases). V shed 5 bases and J shed 4 bases, with 12 bases lying between them. This CDR3 has 13 residues. In DNA form, the CDR3 reads TGTGCCAGCAGTATCCGGGAGAAGTACGAGCAGTACTTC. Translating it yields CASSIREKYEQYF.

This clonotype has a handful of counts. One end of the junction varies from germline; a read error may be responsible. The chain combines TRBV29-1 with TRBJ2-7; 11 nucleotides align to TRBD1. The CDR3 runs 13 residues. Germline lookup yields CDR1 SQVTM and CDR2 ANQGSEA. The CDR3 region has the DNA TGCAGCGTCGAAGGACAGGGGGCTTACGAGCAGTACTTC. This codes for CSVEGQGAYEQYF.

This clonotype has a count of ten or more. The V call is TRBV4-2, the J call TRBJ1-5; D is undetermined. The CDR3 runs 15 residues. V was trimmed by 4 bases and J by 5 bases, leaving 15 bases between them. The germline V gene encodes CDR1 LGHNA and CDR2 YNFKEQ. CDR3 bases: TGTGCCAGCAGCCTCCGAGGGAGGAGCGATCAGCCCCAGCATTTT. Amino acid sequence: CASSLRGRSDQPQHF.

This clonotype came up a few times. The rearrangement joins TRBV28 to TRBJ1-4; no clear D gene. The CDR3 covers 15 residues. The V end lost 2 bases, the J end lost 4 bases, and 11 bases lay between the germline ends. The germline gives CDR1 MDHEN, CDR2 SYDVKM. This CDR3 reads CASSLAGSSNEKLFF. CDR3 bases: TGTGCCAGCAGTTTAGCGGGGAGCAGTAATGAAAAACTGTTTTTT.

Many counts were recorded for this clonotype. The genes are TRBV7-6 and TRBJ2-7, with TRBD1 matching 7 bases. The CDR3 has 14 residues. The J segment lost 3 bases and the V segment lost 0 bases, leaving 2 bases of the junction unmatched. Germline values: CDR1 SGHVS, CDR2 FNYEAQ. The CDR3 sequence is CASSLAGGGYEQYF. DNA for the CDR3: TGTGCCAGCAGCTTAGCAGGGGGCGGCTACGAGCAGTACTTC.

The chain couples TRBV29-1 to TRBJ2-7, with a tentative D call TRBD1 (5 bases). The CDR3 contains 12 residues. Germline V gives CDR1 SQVTM, CDR2 ANQGSEA. The V end lost 4 bases, the J end lost 3 bases, and 10 bases lay between the germline ends. CDR3 protein: CSVVLTGYEQYF. The CDR3 DNA reads TGCAGCGTTGTTCTTACAGGCTACGAGCAGTACTTC.

There are many counts of this clonotype. The chain recombines TRBV7-2 with TRBJ2-5; D perhaps matches TRBD2 (6 bases). Trimming removed 2 bases at V and 3 bases at J, with 10 bases between. This CDR3 has 14 amino acids. Germline CDR1 is SGHTA and CDR2 is FQGNSA. The CDR3 loop reads CASSLTTGEETQYF. CDR3 sequence (DNA): TGTGCCAGCAGCTTAACCACGGGGGAAGAGACCCAGTACTTC.

Concerning this clonotype itself: A read error is likely, as this CDR3 ends without the conserved phenylalanine or tryptophan. The chain employs TRBV12-3 or TRBV12-4 and TRBJ1-1; D is perhaps TRBD1 (5 bases). The CDR3 covers 15 residues. V lost 5 bases and J lost 3, with 16 bases in between. Here the CDR3 DNA reads TGTGCCAGCAGTCCCTCTTCACCGGGGGACACTGAAGCTTTCTGT. Translated, it gives CASSPSSPGDTEAFC.

This clonotype was seen ten or more times. The chain has TRBV4-1 and TRBJ1-4, with D unclear. Germline-derived CDR1 and CDR2 are MGHRA and YSYEKL. Trimming removed 0 bases at V and 8 bases at J, with 13 bases between. The length of the CDR3 is 15 residues. The CDR3 spells CASSQEESRSEKLFF. CDR3 in DNA: TGCGCCAGCAGCCAAGAAGAAAGCCGTTCGGAAAAACTGTTTTTT.

Ten or more counts support this clonotype. The chain joins TRBV12-3 or TRBV12-4 to TRBJ1-5; 7 bases map to TRBD1. This CDR3 contains 16 residues. V trimming: 6 bases; J trimming: 6 bases; junction bases outside the gene matches: 14. The CDR3 sequence: CASSITDVTGSQPQHF. The DNA of the CDR3 is TGTGCCAGCAGCATTACGGACGTGACAGGGTCTCAGCCCCAGCATTTT.

As concerns this clonotype: Germline is not matched at one junction end, which may reflect a read error. The chain combines TRBV20-1 with TRBJ2-7; TRBD1 is a possible D gene (6 bases). Germline CDR1 and CDR2: DFQATT and SNEGSKA (reference sequence). The CDR3 contains 14 residues. CDR3 sequence reads: CSAGDRRYGYEQYF. The CDR3 nucleotides are TGCAGTGCTGGAGACAGGAGATACGGGTACGAGCAGTACTTC.

This clonotype appeared many times. CDR3 region: CASRDGSYGYTF. The CDR3 nucleotides read TGTGCCAGCAGGGATGGGAGCTATGGCTACACCTTC. The J gene is TRBJ1-2, the V gene TRBV7-9, with D hard to call. CDR3 length equals 12 residues. CDR1 and CDR2 from the germline V gene are SEHNR and FQNEAQ (reference sequence). V was pared by 6 bases and J by 4 bases, with 9 bases between.

Here the CDR3 reads CSARDREGRVNTEAFF. In DNA, the CDR3 is TGCAGTGCTAGAGATCGGGAGGGACGGGTGAACACTGAAGCTTTCTTT. This chain links TRBV20-1 with TRBJ1-1; D may be TRBD1 (5 bases). Germline V CDR1 and CDR2: DFQATT, SNEGSKA (reference sequence). This CDR3 is built from 16 residues. Trimming pared 0 bases from V and 0 bases from J, leaving 14 bases between.

The V and J genes are TRBV28 and TRBJ2-3, with TRBD2 matching over 11 bases. This CDR3 region has 14 residues. Trimming cost V 3 bases and J 6 bases; bases outside gene matches: 2. The germline V gene encodes CDR1 MDHEN and CDR2 SYDVKM. CDR3 DNA sequence: TGTGCCAGCAGTTTTCGGACTAGCGGGGATACGCAGTATTTT. It is translated as CASSFRTSGDTQYF.

This clonotype was seen more than once but under ten times. This chain uses TRBV2 with TRBJ2-1; the D gene is possibly TRBD2 (6 bases). The germline V gene has CDR1 SNHLY and CDR2 FYNNEI. This CDR3 region has 17 residues. V gave up 5 bases and J gave up 6 bases, with 23 bases separating them. The CDR3 nucleotides are TGTGCCAGCAGTACCCCAGGACTAACCGGACGCATCAATGAGCAGTTCTTC. Protein product: CASSTPGLTGRINEQFF. The full variable domain, in which reference TRBV2 and TRBJ2-1 provide the parts outside the CDR3, is EPEVTQTPSHQVTQMGQEVILRCVPISNHLYFYWYRQILGQKVEFLVSFYNNEISEKSEIFDDQFSVERPDGSNFTLKIRSTKLEDSAMYFCASSTPGLTGRINEQFFGPGTRLTVL.

This clonotype came up once. The chain recombines TRBV28 with TRBJ2-7; TRBD1 aligns across 11 bases. V shed 5 bases, J shed 1 base, and the junction held 7 bases outside the gene matches. The CDR3 sequence is 16 residues long. Germline V gives CDR1 MDHEN, CDR2 SYDVKM. The DNA of the CDR3 is TGTGCCAGCAGTGGACAGGGGGCGGTCGTGTCCTACGAGCAGTACTTC. Amino acid sequence: CASSGQGAVVSYEQYF.

In this sample, this clonotype turned up a few times. No conserved phenylalanine or tryptophan is present at the end of the CDR3, so a read error is the likely explanation. Because the CDR3's place on the DNA is in doubt, the DNA is left out and the CDR3 is given as listed by TCRdb. The rearrangement uses TRBV10-3 and TRBJ2-1; the D segment call TRBD2 is taken from the table without a DNA check. The CDR3 region is 12 residues in length, termini included. Germline lookup yields CDR1 ENHRY and CDR2 SYGVKD. The CDR3 sequence is CAISDLRRGATL.

In its sample, this clonotype was seen a few times. The V gene is TRBV7-3, the J gene TRBJ1-1, with 8 bases identical to TRBD1. CDR3 length: 16 residues. The V gene's germline CDR1 is SGHTA and CDR2 FQGTGA. V lost 5 bases to trimming and J lost 5 bases; unmatched junction nucleotides: 13. The CDR3 sequence: CASSARDRNVFTEAFF. CDR3 coding DNA: TGTGCCAGCAGCGCACGGGACAGGAATGTATTTACTGAAGCTTTCTTT.